Here is one TCR beta chain with its context. The target antigen is unknown. TCRdb reprocessed the RT-PCR reads via MiXCR and lists one record per CDR3 protein. Of 700,000 to 800,000 distinct CDR3 sequences listed, 18% were seen once; the top ten hold around 9.9%. The CDR3 has 15 amino acids. CDR1 is LNHNV and CDR2 is YYDKDF in the germline V gene (reference sequence). V lost 3 bases and J lost 4; bases outside the gene matches: 6. This record comes from a study of response to subunit inactivated influenza vaccine. Whole-study results and caveats: Few additional T cells are recruited per seasonal influenza vaccination, authors suggested.

The sequencing used PBMCs from blood, collected roughly 5 days after vaccination. J is TRBJ2-5 and V is TRBV15; TRBD1 agrees at 9 bases. The sequence came from a man aged 50-59 years who received an inactivated influenza vaccine. In DNA form, the CDR3 reads TGTGCCACCAGCAGGGGACAGGGCCTAAGAGAGACCCAGTACTTC. Translated, it gives CATSRGQGLRETQYF.